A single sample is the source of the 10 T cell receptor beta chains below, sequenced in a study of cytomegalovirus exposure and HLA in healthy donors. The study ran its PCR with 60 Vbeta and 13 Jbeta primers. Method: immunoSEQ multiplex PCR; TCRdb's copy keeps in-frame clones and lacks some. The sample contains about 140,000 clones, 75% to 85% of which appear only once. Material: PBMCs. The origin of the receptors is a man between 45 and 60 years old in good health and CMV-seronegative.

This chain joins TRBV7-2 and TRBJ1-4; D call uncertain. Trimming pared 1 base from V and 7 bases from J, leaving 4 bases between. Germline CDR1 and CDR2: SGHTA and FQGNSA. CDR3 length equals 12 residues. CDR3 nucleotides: TGTGCCAGCAGCTTAGTCGGTGAAAAACTGTTTTTT. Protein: CASSLVGEKLFF.

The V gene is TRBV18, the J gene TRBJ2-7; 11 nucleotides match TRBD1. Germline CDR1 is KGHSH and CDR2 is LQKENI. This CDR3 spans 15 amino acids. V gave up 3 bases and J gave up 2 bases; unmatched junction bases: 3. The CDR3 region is CASSPGQGETYEQYF. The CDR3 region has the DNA TGTGCCAGCTCACCGGGACAGGGGGAGACCTACGAGCAGTACTTC. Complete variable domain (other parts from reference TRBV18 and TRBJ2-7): NAGVMQNPRHLVRRRGQEARLRCSPMKGHSHVYWYRQLPEEGLKFMVYLQKENIIDESGMPKERFSAEFPKEGPSILRIQQVVRGDSAAYFCASSPGQGETYEQYFGPGTRLTVT.

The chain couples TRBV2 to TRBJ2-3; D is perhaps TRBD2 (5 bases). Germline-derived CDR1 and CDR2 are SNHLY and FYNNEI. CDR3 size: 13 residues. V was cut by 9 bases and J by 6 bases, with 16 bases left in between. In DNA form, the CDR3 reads TGTGCCAGGACTATCTCATCCGGGGATACGCAGTATTTT. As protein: CARTISSGDTQYF.

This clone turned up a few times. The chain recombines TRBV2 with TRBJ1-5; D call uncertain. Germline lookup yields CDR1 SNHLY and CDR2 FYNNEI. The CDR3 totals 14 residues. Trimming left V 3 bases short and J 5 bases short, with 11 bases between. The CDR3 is CASSDRGSDQPQHF. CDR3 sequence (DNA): TGTGCCAGCAGTGACCGGGGATCGGATCAGCCCCAGCATTTT.

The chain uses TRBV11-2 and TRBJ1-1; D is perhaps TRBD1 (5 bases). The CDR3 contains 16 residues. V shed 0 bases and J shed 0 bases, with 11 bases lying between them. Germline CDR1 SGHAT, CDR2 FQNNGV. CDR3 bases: TGTGCCAGCAGCTTAGACCCGGGGGAGATGAACACTGAAGCTTTCTTT. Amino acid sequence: CASSLDPGEMNTEAFF.

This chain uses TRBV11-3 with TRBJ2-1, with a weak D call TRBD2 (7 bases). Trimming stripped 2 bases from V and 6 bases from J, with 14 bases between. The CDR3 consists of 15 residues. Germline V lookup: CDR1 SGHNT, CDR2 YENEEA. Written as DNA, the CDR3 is TGTGCCAGCAGCTTAAGGGGGGGGTTCGGCAATGAGCAGTTCTTC. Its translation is CASSLRGGFGNEQFF.

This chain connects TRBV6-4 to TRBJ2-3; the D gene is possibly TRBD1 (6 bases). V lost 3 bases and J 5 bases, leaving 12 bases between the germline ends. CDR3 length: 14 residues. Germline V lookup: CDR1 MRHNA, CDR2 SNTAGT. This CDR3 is CASSETGKEDTQYF. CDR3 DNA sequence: TGTGCCAGCAGTGAAACAGGGAAGGAAGATACGCAGTATTTT.

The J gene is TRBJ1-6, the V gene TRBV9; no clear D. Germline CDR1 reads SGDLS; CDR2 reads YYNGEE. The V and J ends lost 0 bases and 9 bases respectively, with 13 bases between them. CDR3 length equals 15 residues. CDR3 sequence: CASSVDWAIGSPLHF. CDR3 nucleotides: TGTGCCAGCAGCGTAGATTGGGCTATAGGTTCACCCCTCCACTTT.

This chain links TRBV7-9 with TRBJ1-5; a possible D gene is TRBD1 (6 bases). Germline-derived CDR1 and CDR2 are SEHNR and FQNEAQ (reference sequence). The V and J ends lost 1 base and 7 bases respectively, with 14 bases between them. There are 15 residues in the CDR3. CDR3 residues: CASSLEAQGGQPQHF. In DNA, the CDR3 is TGTGCCAGCAGCTTAGAAGCACAGGGAGGGCAGCCCCAGCATTTT.

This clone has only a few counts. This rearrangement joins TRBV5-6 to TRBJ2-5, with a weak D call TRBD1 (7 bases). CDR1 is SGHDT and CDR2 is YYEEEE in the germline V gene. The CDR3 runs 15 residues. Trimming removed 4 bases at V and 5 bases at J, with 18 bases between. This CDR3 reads CASSPGAGGRETQYF. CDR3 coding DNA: TGTGCCAGCAGCCCGGGGGCAGGGGGGCGGGAGACCCAGTACTTC.